This T cell receptor (beta chain) was identified during a study of blood T cell repertoires in COVID-19. Produced via immunoSEQ multiplex PCR; TCRdb's table is partial and in-frame only. The sample has 450,000 or so clones, less than 95% seen once. Clinical history reported by participants formed the basis on which cohorts were assigned. Germline V gives CDR1 MNHEY, CDR2 SVGAGI. Trimming shortened V by 2 bases and J by 8 bases, and 18 bases separated the two germline ends. The CDR3 contains 16 residues. Sequencing was done on a sample of PBMCs or T cells enriched from blood (not recorded which). The chain employs TRBV6-5 and TRBJ1-4; no reliable D call. The clonotype comes from a man younger than 30 who had recovered from COVID-19. The CDR3 DNA follows: TGTGCCAGCAGTTACGGGGTGGTGGAGGGAGGAGAAAAACTGTTTTTT. It translates to CASSYGVVEGGEKLFF.